This T cell receptor beta chain was sequenced during a study of identical twins. TCRdb redid the calling of the 5' RACE reads with MiXCR, one entry per CDR3 protein. The repertoire holds approximately 700,000 distinct CDR3 sequences, with approximately 6.1% as singletons. Looked up from germline, CDR1 is PRHDT and CDR2 is FYEKMQ (reference sequence). V was clipped by 5 bases and J by 2 bases, with 17 bases between them. The CDR3 has 16 residues. The sample was naive T cells sorted from blood. This chain uses TRBV13 with TRBJ2-3, with D unresolved. This sequence was found in a man aged 18 to 35 in good health. CDR3 sequence reads: CASSPRGALHTDTQYF. Written as DNA, the CDR3 is TGTGCCAGCAGCCCGCGTGGAGCACTACACACAGATACGCAGTATTTT. Complete variable domain (other parts from reference TRBV13 and TRBJ2-3): AAGVIQSPRHLIKEKRETATLKCYPIPRHDTVYWYQQGPGQDPQFLISFYEKMQSDKGSIPDRFSAQQFSDYHSELNMSSLELGDSALYFCASSPRGALHTDTQYFGPGTRLTVL.